This T cell receptor beta chain was sequenced during a study of blood T cells in healthy people across ages. The second PCR ran roughly 7 to 12 cycles with a sample-barcoded 5' primer and J-beta primers. MiXCR, applied by TCRdb to the 5' RACE reads, yields one record per CDR3 protein. This sample has around 820,000 distinct CDR3 sequences; roughly 25% occur once, and the top ten carry more than 3%. The CDR3 consists of 16 residues. The germline V and J ends were trimmed by 1 base and 4 bases, with 15 bases remaining between them. The table lists this clonotype with a few counts. These data also formed part of another study, on T cells of mothers and their children. That investigation notes: In unrelated and related pairs, TCR recombination output is shaped in a similar way by thymic selection.

Sequencing was carried out using blood. The origin of this receptor is a boy between 5 and 17 years old in good health. The rearrangement uses TRBV12-3 or TRBV12-4 and TRBJ2-3; the D gene is possibly TRBD2 (6 bases). In nucleotides, the CDR3 is TGTGCCAGCAGTTTAGGCGGGGCCCTTGGGGCAGATACGCAGTATTTT. It yields the protein CASSLGGALGADTQYF.